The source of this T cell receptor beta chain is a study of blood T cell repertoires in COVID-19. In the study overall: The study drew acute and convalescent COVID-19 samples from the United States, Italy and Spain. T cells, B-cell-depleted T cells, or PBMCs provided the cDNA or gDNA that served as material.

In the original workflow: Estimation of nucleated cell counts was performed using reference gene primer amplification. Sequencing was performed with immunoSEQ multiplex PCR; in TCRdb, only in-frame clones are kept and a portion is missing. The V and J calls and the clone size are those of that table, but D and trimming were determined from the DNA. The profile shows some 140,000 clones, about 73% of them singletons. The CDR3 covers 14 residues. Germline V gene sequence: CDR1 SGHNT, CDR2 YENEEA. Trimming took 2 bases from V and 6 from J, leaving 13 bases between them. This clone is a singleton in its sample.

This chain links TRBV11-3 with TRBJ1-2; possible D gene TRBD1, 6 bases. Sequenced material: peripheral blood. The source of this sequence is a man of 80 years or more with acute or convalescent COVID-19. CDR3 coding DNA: TGTGCCAGCAGCTTATACCGCGGGGGCCATGGCTACACCTTC. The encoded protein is CASSLYRGGHGYTF.